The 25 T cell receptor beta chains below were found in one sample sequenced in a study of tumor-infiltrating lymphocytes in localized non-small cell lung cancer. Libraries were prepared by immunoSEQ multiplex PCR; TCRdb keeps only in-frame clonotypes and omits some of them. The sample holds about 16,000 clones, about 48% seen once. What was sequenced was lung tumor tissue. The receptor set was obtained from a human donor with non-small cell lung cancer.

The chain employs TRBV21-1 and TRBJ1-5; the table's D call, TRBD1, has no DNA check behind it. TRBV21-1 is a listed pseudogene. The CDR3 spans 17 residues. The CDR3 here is CASSKGQAPTSNQPQHF. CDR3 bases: TGTGCCAGCAGCAAAGGACAGGCGCCAACCTCCAATCAGCCCCAGCATTTT.

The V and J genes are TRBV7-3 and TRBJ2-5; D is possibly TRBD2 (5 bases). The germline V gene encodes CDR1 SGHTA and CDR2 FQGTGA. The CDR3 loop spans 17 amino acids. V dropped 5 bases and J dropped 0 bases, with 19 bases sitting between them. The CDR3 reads CASSRPFRAEYQETQYF. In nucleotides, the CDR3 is TGTGCCAGCAGCAGGCCTTTTCGAGCGGAGTACCAAGAGACCCAGTACTTC. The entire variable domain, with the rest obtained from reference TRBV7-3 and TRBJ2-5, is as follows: GAGVSQTPSNKVTEKGKYVELRCDPISGHTALYWYRQSLGQGPEFLIYFQGTGAADDSGLPNDRFFAVRPEGSVSTLKIQRTERGDSAVYLCASSRPFRAEYQETQYFGPGTRLLVL.

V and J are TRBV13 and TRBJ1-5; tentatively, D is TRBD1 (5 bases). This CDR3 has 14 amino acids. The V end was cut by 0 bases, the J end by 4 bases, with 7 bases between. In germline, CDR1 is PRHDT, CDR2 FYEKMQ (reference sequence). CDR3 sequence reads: CASSLGAGNQPQHF. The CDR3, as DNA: TGTGCCAGCAGCTTAGGGGCAGGGAATCAGCCCCAGCATTTT.

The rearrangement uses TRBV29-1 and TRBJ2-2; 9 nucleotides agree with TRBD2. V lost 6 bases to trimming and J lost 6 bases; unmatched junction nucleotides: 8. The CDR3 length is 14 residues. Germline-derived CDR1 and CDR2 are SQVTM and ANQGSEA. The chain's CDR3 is CSVGSGGPPGELFF. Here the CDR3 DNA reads TGCAGCGTAGGGAGCGGGGGGCCCCCCGGGGAGCTGTTTTTT.

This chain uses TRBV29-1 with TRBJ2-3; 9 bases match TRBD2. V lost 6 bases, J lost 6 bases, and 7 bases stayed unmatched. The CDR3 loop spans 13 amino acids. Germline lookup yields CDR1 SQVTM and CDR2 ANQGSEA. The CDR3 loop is CSVGGLAGDTQYF. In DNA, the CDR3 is TGCAGCGTGGGGGGACTAGCCGGGGATACGCAGTATTTT.

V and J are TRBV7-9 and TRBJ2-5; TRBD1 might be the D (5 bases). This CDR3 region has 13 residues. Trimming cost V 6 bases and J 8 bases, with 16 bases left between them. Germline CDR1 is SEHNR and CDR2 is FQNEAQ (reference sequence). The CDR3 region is CASSRGQGLTQYF. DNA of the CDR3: TGTGCCAGCAGTCGCGGCCAGGGTTTAACCCAGTACTTC.

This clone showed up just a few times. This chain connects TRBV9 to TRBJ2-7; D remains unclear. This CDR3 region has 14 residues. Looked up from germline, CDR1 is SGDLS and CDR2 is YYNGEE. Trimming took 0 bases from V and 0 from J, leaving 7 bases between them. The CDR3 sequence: CASSVGGSSYEQYF. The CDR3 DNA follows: TGTGCCAGCAGCGTAGGCGGTAGCTCCTACGAGCAGTACTTC. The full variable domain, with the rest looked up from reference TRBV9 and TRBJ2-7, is DSGVTQTPKHLITATGQRVTLRCSPRSGDLSVYWYQQSLDQGLQFLIQYYNGEERAKGNILERFSAQQFPDLHSELNLSSLELGDSALYFCASSVGGSSYEQYFGPGTRLTVT.

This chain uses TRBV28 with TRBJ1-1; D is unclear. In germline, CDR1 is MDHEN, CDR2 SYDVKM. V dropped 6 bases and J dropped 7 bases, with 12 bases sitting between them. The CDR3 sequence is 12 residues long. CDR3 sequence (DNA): TGTGCCAGCAGCGATAGGCGTAGTGAAGCTTTCTTT. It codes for CASSDRRSEAFF.

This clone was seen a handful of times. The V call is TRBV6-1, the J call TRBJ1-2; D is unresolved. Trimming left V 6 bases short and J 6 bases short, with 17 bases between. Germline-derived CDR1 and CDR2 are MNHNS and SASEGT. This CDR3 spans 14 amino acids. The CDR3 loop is CASRDPNTVHGYTF. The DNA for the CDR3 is TGTGCCAGCAGGGATCCCAACACCGTTCATGGCTACACCTTC.

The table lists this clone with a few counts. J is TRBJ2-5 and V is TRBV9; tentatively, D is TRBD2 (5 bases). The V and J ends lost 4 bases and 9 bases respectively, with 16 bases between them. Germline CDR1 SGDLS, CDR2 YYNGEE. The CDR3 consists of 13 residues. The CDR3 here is CASSTPDLSAQYF. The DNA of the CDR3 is TGTGCCAGCAGCACACCGGACTTATCGGCCCAGTACTTC.

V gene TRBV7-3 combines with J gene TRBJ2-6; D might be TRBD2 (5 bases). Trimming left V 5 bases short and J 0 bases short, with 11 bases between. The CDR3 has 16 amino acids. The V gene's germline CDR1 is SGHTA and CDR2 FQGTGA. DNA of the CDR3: TGTGCCAGCAGCCTACTTGGAGGCTCTGGGGCCAACGTCCTGACTTTC. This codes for CASSLLGGSGANVLTF. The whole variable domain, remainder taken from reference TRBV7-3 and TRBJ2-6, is GAGVSQTPSNKVTEKGKYVELRCDPISGHTALYWYRQSLGQGPEFLIYFQGTGAADDSGLPNDRFFAVRPEGSVSTLKIQRTERGDSAVYLCASSLLGGSGANVLTFGAGSRLTVL.

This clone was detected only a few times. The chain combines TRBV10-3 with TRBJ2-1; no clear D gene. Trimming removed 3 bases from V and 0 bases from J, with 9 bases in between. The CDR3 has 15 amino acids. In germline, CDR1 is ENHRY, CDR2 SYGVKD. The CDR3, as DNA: TGTGCCATCAGTGACCCGGGCAGCTCCTACAATGAGCAGTTCTTC. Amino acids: CAISDPGSSYNEQFF.

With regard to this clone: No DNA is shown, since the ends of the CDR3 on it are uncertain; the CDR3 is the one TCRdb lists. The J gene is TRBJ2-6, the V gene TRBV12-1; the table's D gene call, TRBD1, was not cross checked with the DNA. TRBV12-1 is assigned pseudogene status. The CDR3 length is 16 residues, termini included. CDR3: CASSSRVAAGANVLTF.

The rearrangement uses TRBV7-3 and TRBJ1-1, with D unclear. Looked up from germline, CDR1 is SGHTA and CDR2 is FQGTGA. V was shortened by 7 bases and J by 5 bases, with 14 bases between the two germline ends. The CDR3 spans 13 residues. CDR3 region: CASTVEAGTEAFF. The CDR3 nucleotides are TGTGCCAGCACCGTAGAGGCGGGGACTGAAGCTTTCTTT.

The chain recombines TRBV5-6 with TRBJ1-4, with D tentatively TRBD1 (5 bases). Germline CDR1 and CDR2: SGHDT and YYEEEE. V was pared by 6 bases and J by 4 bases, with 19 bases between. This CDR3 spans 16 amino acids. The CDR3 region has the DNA TGTGCCAGCACCAATCGGTGGAGGGGAGGTAATGAAAAACTGTTTTTT. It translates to CASTNRWRGGNEKLFF.

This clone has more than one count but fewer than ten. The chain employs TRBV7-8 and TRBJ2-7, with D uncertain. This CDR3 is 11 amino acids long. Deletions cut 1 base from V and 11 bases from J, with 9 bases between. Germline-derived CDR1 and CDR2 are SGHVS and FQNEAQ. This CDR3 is CASSLGPKKYF. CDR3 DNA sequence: TGTGCCAGCAGCTTAGGCCCCAAGAAGTACTTC.

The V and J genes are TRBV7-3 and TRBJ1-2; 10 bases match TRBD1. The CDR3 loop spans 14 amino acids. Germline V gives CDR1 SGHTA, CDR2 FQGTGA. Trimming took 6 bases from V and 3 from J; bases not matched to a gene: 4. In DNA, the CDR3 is TGTGCCAGCAGGCCAGGGACAGGGGACTATGGCTACACCTTC. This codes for CASRPGTGDYGYTF. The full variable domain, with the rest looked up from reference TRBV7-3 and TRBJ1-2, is GAGVSQTPSNKVTEKGKYVELRCDPISGHTALYWYRQSLGQGPEFLIYFQGTGAADDSGLPNDRFFAVRPEGSVSTLKIQRTERGDSAVYLCASRPGTGDYGYTFGSGTRLTVV.

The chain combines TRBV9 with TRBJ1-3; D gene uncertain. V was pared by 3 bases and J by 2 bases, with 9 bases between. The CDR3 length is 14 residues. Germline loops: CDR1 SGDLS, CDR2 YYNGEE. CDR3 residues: CASSAPGAGNTIYF. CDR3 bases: TGTGCCAGCAGCGCCCCCGGGGCTGGAAACACCATATATTTT.

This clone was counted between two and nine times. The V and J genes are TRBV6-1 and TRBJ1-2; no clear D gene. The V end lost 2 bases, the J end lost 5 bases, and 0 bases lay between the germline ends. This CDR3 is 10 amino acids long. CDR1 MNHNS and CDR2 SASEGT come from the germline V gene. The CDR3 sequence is CASSEYGYTF. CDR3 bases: TGTGCCAGCAGTGAATATGGCTACACCTTC.

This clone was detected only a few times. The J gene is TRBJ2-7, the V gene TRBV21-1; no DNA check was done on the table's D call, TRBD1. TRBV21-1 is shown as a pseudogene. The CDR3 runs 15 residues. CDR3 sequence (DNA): TGTGCCAGCAGCAAAAAGGGACAGGGAAATTACGAGCAGTACTTC. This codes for CASSKKGQGNYEQYF.

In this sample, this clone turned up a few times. CDR3 in amino acids: CASSLGVGIYGYTF. CDR3 nucleotides: TGTGCCAGCAGCTTAGGAGTAGGTATCTATGGCTACACCTTC. The chain links TRBV7-2 to TRBJ1-2, with unresolved D. CDR1 and CDR2 (germline): SGHTA, FQGNSA. V lost 1 base, J lost 4 bases, and 10 bases lay in between. The CDR3 is 14 amino acids.

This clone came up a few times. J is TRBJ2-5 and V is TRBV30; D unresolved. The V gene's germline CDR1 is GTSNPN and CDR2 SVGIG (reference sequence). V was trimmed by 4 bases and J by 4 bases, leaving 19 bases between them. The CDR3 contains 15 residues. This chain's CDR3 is CAWTTPVGTGETQYF. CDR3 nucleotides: TGTGCCTGGACCACCCCGGTGGGTACCGGAGAGACCCAGTACTTC.

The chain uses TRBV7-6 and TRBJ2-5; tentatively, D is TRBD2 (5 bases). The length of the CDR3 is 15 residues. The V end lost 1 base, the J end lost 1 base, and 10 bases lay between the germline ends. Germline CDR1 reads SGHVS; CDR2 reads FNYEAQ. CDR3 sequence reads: CASSLGGSPQETQYF. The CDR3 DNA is TGTGCCAGCAGCTTAGGAGGGAGCCCCCAAGAGACCCAGTACTTC.

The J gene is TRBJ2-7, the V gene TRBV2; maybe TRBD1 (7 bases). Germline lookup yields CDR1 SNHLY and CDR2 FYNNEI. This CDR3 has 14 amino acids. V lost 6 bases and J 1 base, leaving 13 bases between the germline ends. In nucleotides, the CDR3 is TGTGCCAGCAGCGACAGGGAGGTTTCCTACGAGCAGTACTTC. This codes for CASSDREVSYEQYF.

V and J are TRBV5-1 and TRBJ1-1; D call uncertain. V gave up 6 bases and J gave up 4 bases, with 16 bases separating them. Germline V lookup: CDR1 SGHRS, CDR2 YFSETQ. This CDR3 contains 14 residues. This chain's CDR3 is CASTRLDLGTEAFF. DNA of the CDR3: TGCGCCAGCACCCGATTGGACTTGGGCACTGAAGCTTTCTTT.